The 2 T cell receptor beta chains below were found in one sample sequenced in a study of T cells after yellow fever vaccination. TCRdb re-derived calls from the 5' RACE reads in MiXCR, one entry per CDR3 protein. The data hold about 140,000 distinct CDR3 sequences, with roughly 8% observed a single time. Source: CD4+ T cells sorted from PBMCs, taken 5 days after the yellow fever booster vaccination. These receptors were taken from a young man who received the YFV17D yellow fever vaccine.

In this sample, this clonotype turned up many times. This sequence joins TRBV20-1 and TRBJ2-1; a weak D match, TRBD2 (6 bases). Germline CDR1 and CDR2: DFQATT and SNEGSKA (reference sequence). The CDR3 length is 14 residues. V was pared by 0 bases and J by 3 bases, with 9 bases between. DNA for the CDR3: TGCAGTGCTAGAGATCGGGAGAACTACAATGAGCAGTTCTTC. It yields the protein CSARDRENYNEQFF.

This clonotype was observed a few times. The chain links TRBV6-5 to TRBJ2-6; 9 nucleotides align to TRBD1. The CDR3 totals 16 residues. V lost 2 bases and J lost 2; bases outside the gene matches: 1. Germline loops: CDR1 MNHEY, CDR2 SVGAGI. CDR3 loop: CASSYRDRAGANVLTF. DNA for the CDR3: TGTGCCAGCAGTTACAGGGACAGGGCTGGGGCCAACGTCCTGACTTTC.